This entry lists 26 T cell receptor beta chains sequenced from one sample in a study of vaccination and CD4 T cells after COVID-19 (dated by TCRdb to the early 2020s). The treatment or condition label on this specimen signifies: roughly 10-day PBMC culture with coronavirus spike peptide pools or control peptides (ViraFEST assay). Antigens of these TCRs are unknown. Libraries were prepared through PCR. The run used an Illumina iSeq 100. TCR sequencing of DNA from cultured CD4+ T cells used the Oncomine TCR Beta short-read assay at the Johns Hopkins FTIC core. Using fastp at Q25 and MiXCR, TCRdb reprocessed the public reads and kept productive beta chains. CDR3 protein duplicates are merged, each entry listing the most common genes and DNA. This sample gives some 11,000 distinct CDR3 sequences in total; 55% to 65% of them show up just once. In total, the top ten clones hold about 7.1% of the sample.

Sequencing was performed on CD4+ T cells from blood, cultured in vitro, taken before SARS-CoV-2 vaccination. The receptors were sampled from a human donor who had recovered from COVID-19.

The chain recombines TRBV6-1 with TRBJ2-3; 7 bases are shared with TRBD1. Germline CDR1 is MNHNS and CDR2 is SASEGT. V lost 5 bases to trimming and J lost 0 bases; unmatched junction nucleotides: 5. This CDR3 contains 15 residues. As DNA, the CDR3 is TGTGCCAGCAGTCCGGGACAGACTAGCACAGATACGCAGTATTTT. Translated: CASSPGQTSTDTQYF.

The chain links TRBV7-9 to TRBJ2-5; D may correspond to TRBD1 or TRBD2 (5 bases each). Trimming left V 4 bases short and J 5 bases short, with 17 bases between. Germline V gives CDR1 SEHNR, CDR2 FQNEAQ (reference sequence). There are 15 residues in the CDR3. In DNA, the CDR3 is TGTGCCAGCAGCTCCGGGACGCTCGCGGCGGAGACCCAGTACTTC. Its protein product is CASSSGTLAAETQYF. Based on the CDR3 plus reference TRBV7-9 and TRBJ2-5, the full variable domain is DTGVSQNPRHKITKRGQNVTFRCDPISEHNRLYWYRQTLGQGPEFLTYFQNEAQLEKSRLLSDRFSAERPKGSFSTLEIQRTEQGDSAMYLCASSSGTLAAETQYFGPGTRLLVL.

This clonotype was counted a single time. The V and J genes are TRBV20-1 and TRBJ2-5; no reliable D call. Trimming removed 0 bases at V and 2 bases at J, with 4 bases between. Per germline, CDR1 DFQATT and CDR2 SNEGSKA (reference sequence). CDR3 length: 12 amino acids. Here the CDR3 reads CSARDDQETQYF. DNA of the CDR3: TGCAGTGCTAGAGACGATCAAGAGACCCAGTACTTC.

The gene calls are TRBV10-3 and TRBJ1-2; a weak D match, TRBD1 (6 bases). Trimming pared 1 base from V and 7 bases from J, leaving 19 bases between. Germline V CDR1 and CDR2: ENHRY, SYGVKD. This CDR3 spans 16 amino acids. The CDR3 sequence is CAISEFRTEDGSGYTF. CDR3 sequence (DNA): TGTGCCATCAGTGAGTTCCGGACAGAAGATGGTTCTGGCTACACCTTC.

This rearrangement joins TRBV14 to TRBJ2-3; 9 bases match TRBD2. The CDR3 has 16 residues. J gave up 2 bases and V 5 bases, and 8 bases lay outside the gene matches. CDR1 and CDR2 (germline): SGHDN, FVKESK. CDR3 nucleotides: TGTGCCAGCAGCTCACTTAGCGGGAGTGTCACAGATACGCAGTATTTT. Its protein is CASSSLSGSVTDTQYF.

V gene TRBV20-1 combines with J gene TRBJ2-1; D ambiguous. From germline, CDR1 is DFQATT and CDR2 SNEGSKA (reference sequence). The CDR3 covers 14 residues. V gave up 0 bases and J gave up 5 bases, with 11 bases separating them. The CDR3 DNA sequence: TGCAGTGCTAGAGACCCTTTCAAAAACAATGAGCAGTTCTTC. It specifies CSARDPFKNNEQFF.

This chain uses TRBV29-1 with TRBJ1-1, with 11 bases that match TRBD1. The junction had 2 bases not matched to a gene; V was cut back by 7 bases and J by 4 bases. Germline V lookup: CDR1 SQVTM, CDR2 ANQGSEA. The CDR3 runs 12 residues. The CDR3 loop reads CSAGTGGTEAFF. The CDR3 DNA sequence: TGCAGCGCAGGGACAGGGGGCACTGAAGCTTTCTTT.

This clonotype was counted a few times. CDR3 nucleotide sequence: TGTGCCAGCAGCTTAGGCGGTACCGGGGAGCTGTTTTTT. It encodes CASSLGGTGELFF. V usage is TRBV7-2 and J usage is TRBJ2-2; D is uncertain. CDR1 and CDR2 (germline): SGHTA, FQGNSA. Trimming cost V 1 base and J 5 bases, with 5 bases left between them. The CDR3 has 13 residues.

The chain uses TRBV24-1 and TRBJ2-5, with 7 bases fitting TRBD1. Germline values: CDR1 KGHDR, CDR2 SFDVKD. CDR3 length: 15 residues. Trimming cost V 7 bases and J 3 bases; bases outside gene matches: 10. The CDR3 region has the DNA TGTGCCACCAGCCATTTCCGGGACAGAGAAGAGACCCAGTACTTC. It specifies CATSHFRDREETQYF.

The rearrangement uses TRBV15 and TRBJ1-1; TRBD1 aligns across 9 bases. The V segment lost 2 bases and the J segment 6 bases; nucleotides outside the gene matches: 4. Germline CDR1 LNHNV, CDR2 YYDKDF (reference sequence). The CDR3 length is 14 residues. The CDR3 DNA reads as TGTGCCACCAGCAGAAGACAGGGGGGCGCTGAAGCTTTCTTT. Protein product: CATSRRQGGAEAFF.

The chain recombines TRBV2 with TRBJ2-1, with unresolved D. Germline CDR1 reads SNHLY; CDR2 reads FYNNEI. The ends were cut back, 7 bases at V and 4 bases at J, with 11 bases in the middle. The CDR3 totals 13 residues. CDR3 DNA: TGTGCCAGCATGGAGATGGATTACAATGAGCAGTTCTTC. Its protein product is CASMEMDYNEQFF. The variable domain in full, with the rest retrieved from reference TRBV2 and TRBJ2-1, is EPEVTQTPSHQVTQMGQEVILRCVPISNHLYFYWYRQILGQKVEFLVSFYNNEISEKSEIFDDQFSVERPDGSNFTLKIRSTKLEDSAMYFCASMEMDYNEQFFGPGTRLTVL.

The genes are TRBV2 and TRBJ2-1; D is undetermined. Trimming removed 3 bases at V and 4 bases at J, with 4 bases between. The CDR3 has 12 amino acids. The germline CDR1 and CDR2 sequences are SNHLY and FYNNEI. The CDR3 here is CASSEGYNEQFF. The CDR3 nucleotides read TGTGCCAGCAGTGAGGGTTACAATGAGCAGTTCTTC. The full variable domain, with the rest looked up from reference TRBV2 and TRBJ2-1, is EPEVTQTPSHQVTQMGQEVILRCVPISNHLYFYWYRQILGQKVEFLVSFYNNEISEKSEIFDDQFSVERPDGSNFTLKIRSTKLEDSAMYFCASSEGYNEQFFGPGTRLTVL.

The chain is built from TRBV7-9 and TRBJ2-5, with TRBD2 matching 9 bases. Germline V gene sequence: CDR1 SEHNR, CDR2 FQNEAQ (reference sequence). This CDR3 is built from 15 residues. V lost 5 bases to trimming and J lost 2 bases; unmatched junction nucleotides: 6. The CDR3 is CASSLWLAGQETQYF. DNA for the CDR3: TGTGCCAGCAGCCTTTGGCTAGCGGGGCAAGAGACCCAGTACTTC. Supplemented by reference TRBV7-9 and TRBJ2-5, the full variable domain reads DTGVSQNPRHKITKRGQNVTFRCDPISEHNRLYWYRQTLGQGPEFLTYFQNEAQLEKSRLLSDRFSAERPKGSFSTLEIQRTEQGDSAMYLCASSLWLAGQETQYFGPGTRLLVL.

V and J are TRBV20-1 and TRBJ2-1; 11 nucleotides align to TRBD2. Germline CDR1 is DFQATT and CDR2 is SNEGSKA (reference sequence). Trimming cost V 3 bases and J 4 bases; bases outside gene matches: 8. The CDR3 has 16 residues. The CDR3 sequence: CSASSGTSGPYNEQFF. The CDR3 nucleotides are TGCAGTGCTAGTTCCGGGACTAGCGGACCATACAATGAGCAGTTCTTC.

This sequence joins TRBV20-1 and TRBJ1-2; D is perhaps TRBD1 (6 bases). The CDR3 is 16 amino acids. The V end was cut by 3 bases, the J end by 2 bases, with 19 bases between. The germline CDR1 and CDR2 sequences are DFQATT and SNEGSKA (reference sequence). The CDR3 loop reads CSASTDSRAQNYGYTF. The CDR3 DNA sequence: TGCAGTGCTAGTACGGACAGCCGGGCCCAAAACTATGGCTACACCTTC.

A single count supports this clonotype. The genes are TRBV18 and TRBJ1-2; possibly TRBD1 for D (5 bases). The CDR3 spans 15 residues. CDR1 is KGHSH and CDR2 is LQKENI in the germline V gene. The V end lost 6 bases, the J end lost 5 bases, and 19 bases lay between the germline ends. The chain's CDR3 is CASSPQQGAGYGYTF. CDR3 DNA: TGTGCCAGCTCCCCCCAACAAGGGGCGGGGTATGGCTACACCTTC.

The genes are TRBV19 and TRBJ2-3, with D hard to call. Per germline, CDR1 LNHDA and CDR2 SQIVND (reference sequence). Trimming stripped 0 bases from V and 1 base from J, with 14 bases between. The CDR3 runs to 17 residues. The CDR3 loop reads CASSIEMGFRGTDTQYF. Here the CDR3 DNA reads TGTGCCAGTAGTATAGAGATGGGTTTTCGGGGCACAGATACGCAGTATTTT.

This sequence joins TRBV14 and TRBJ2-3, with 10 bases lining up with TRBD1. Trimming at V came to 4 bases and at J to 0 bases, leaving 13 bases not matched to a gene. CDR1 is SGHDN and CDR2 is FVKESK in the germline V gene. This CDR3 contains 19 residues. CDR3 sequence (DNA): TGTGCCAGCAGCCTGACAGGGGGCCTGGGATGGACTAGCACAGATACGCAGTATTTT. Translating gives CASSLTGGLGWTSTDTQYF. Drawing the rest from reference TRBV14 and TRBJ2-3, the complete variable domain is EAGVTQFPSHSVIEKGQTVTLRCDPISGHDNLYWYRRVMGKEIKFLLHFVKESKQDESGMPNNRFLAERTGGTYSTLKVQPAELEDSGVYFCASSLTGGLGWTSTDTQYFGPGTRLTVL.

The chain joins TRBV6-2 or TRBV6-3 to TRBJ2-5, with 8 bases that match TRBD2. This CDR3 is 16 amino acids long. V gave up 6 bases and J gave up 0 bases; unmatched junction bases: 9. Per the germline V gene, CDR1 is MNHEY and CDR2 is SVGEGT. The CDR3 region is CASSPGRTSHQETQYF. CDR3 sequence (DNA): TGTGCCAGCAGCCCCGGGCGGACTAGCCACCAAGAGACCCAGTACTTC.

The chain uses TRBV24-1 and TRBJ2-2, with D hard to call. CDR1 and CDR2 from the germline V gene are KGHDR and SFDVKD. The CDR3 is made up of 13 amino acids. The V end was cut by 5 bases, the J end by 4 bases, with 7 bases between. The CDR3 DNA reads TGTGCCACCAGTGGAACGAGCACCGGGGAGCTGTTTTTT. Amino acids: CATSGTSTGELFF.

A few counts support this clonotype. This rearrangement joins TRBV20-1 to TRBJ2-3; D might be TRBD2 (7 bases). CDR1 and CDR2 (germline): DFQATT, SNEGSKA (reference sequence). Trimming shortened V by 2 bases and J by 4 bases, and 16 bases separated the two germline ends. CDR3 length: 15 residues. The CDR3 region has the DNA TGCAGTGCTAGAACTAGCCCGGGGGGCCCAGATACGCAGTATTTT. It yields the protein CSARTSPGGPDTQYF.

The table lists this clonotype with a count of one. The chain employs TRBV15 and TRBJ2-7, with D unclear. The germline CDR1 and CDR2 sequences are LNHNV and YYDKDF (reference sequence). The CDR3 sequence is 14 residues long. Between the trimmed V and J ends, which lost 2 bases and 11 bases, there was a span of 19 bases. The CDR3 reads CATSRRDFPDVKYF. CDR3 DNA sequence: TGTGCCACCAGCAGACGTGACTTCCCCGATGTTAAGTACTTC.

The V call is TRBV20-1, the J call TRBJ2-3; 9 positions agree with TRBD2. The V gene's germline CDR1 is DFQATT and CDR2 SNEGSKA (reference sequence). Germline trimming cut 3 bases from V and 4 bases from J; bases unmatched to any gene: 5. The CDR3 loop spans 14 amino acids. CDR3 protein: CSARREGLADTQYF. DNA of the CDR3: TGCAGTGCTAGGCGGGAGGGCCTTGCAGATACGCAGTATTTT.

In its sample, this clonotype was seen once. The rearrangement links TRBV27 to TRBJ1-1, with D tentatively TRBD1 (6 bases). Trimming pared 2 bases from V and 4 bases from J, leaving 17 bases between. The CDR3 length is 16 residues. CDR1 is MNHEY, CDR2 SMNVEV, per germline (reference sequence). The CDR3 DNA reads as TGTGCCAGCAGTTTACGGACTTTAACAGGGAGCACTGAAGCTTTCTTT. Amino acids: CASSLRTLTGSTEAFF.

The V gene is TRBV12-3 or TRBV12-4, the J gene TRBJ2-3; the D is unclear. The CDR3 consists of 15 residues. Between the trimmed V and J ends, which lost 0 bases and 2 bases, there was a span of 9 bases. The CDR3 loop reads CASSLATTDTDTQYF. CDR3 coding DNA: TGTGCCAGCAGTTTAGCTACTACGGACACAGATACGCAGTATTTT.

In its sample, this clonotype was seen a few times. The V and J genes are TRBV28 and TRBJ1-2; perhaps TRBD1 as D (5 bases). The CDR3 is 14 residues long. Per the germline V gene, CDR1 is MDHEN and CDR2 is SYDVKM. The germline V and J ends were trimmed by 8 bases and 2 bases, with 15 bases remaining between them. CDR3 loop: CASLNQGTNYGYTF. CDR3 nucleotides: TGTGCCAGCCTTAACCAAGGGACGAACTATGGCTACACCTTC.